The 18 T cell receptor beta chains below were found in one sample sequenced in a study of shared clonotypes between healthy human individuals. Sequenced by immunoSEQ multiplex PCR; TCRdb stores in-frame clones only, minus some. The sample includes about 450,000 clones, roughly 77% of them seen just once. Sequenced sample: PBMCs. These receptors were obtained from a woman aged 40 to 49 in good health. Some clones in this sample may be carry-over from other donors' samples.

V is TRBV6-5 and J is TRBJ2-3, with D possibly TRBD1 on 6 matching bases. The CDR3 spans 15 residues. V dropped 6 bases and J dropped 2 bases, with 15 bases sitting between them. Germline V CDR1 and CDR2: MNHEY, SVGAGI. The CDR3 DNA follows: TGTGCCAGCAGACCTCTCAGGGGCCCCACAGATACGCAGTATTTT. It translates to CASRPLRGPTDTQYF.

For this clone: This may stem from a read error, because a much larger clone lies one nucleotide away. The rearrangement joins TRBV6-4 to TRBJ2-6; D may be TRBD1 (6 bases). Germline V gene lookup returns CDR1 MRHNA and CDR2 SNTAGT. There are 16 residues in the CDR3. Here the CDR3 reads CVSSDSDSSGANVLTF. The DNA for the CDR3 is TGTGTCAGCAGTGACTCGGACAGCTCTGGGGCCAACGTCCTGACTTTC.

The V call is TRBV15, the J call TRBJ2-3, with D possibly TRBD2 on 6 matching bases. CDR1 is LNHNV, CDR2 YYDKDF, per germline (reference sequence). Trimming removed 0 bases at V and 0 bases at J, with 10 bases between. This CDR3 spans 16 amino acids. DNA for the CDR3: TGTGCCACCAGCAGAGATGGGCGGGGTAGCACAGATACGCAGTATTTT. Translated, it gives CATSRDGRGSTDTQYF.

The rearrangement links TRBV19 to TRBJ1-1; 7 nucleotides align to TRBD1. Trimming took 6 bases from V and 1 from J; bases not matched to a gene: 8. CDR1 and CDR2 (germline): LNHDA, SQIVND (reference sequence). The CDR3 contains 15 residues. CDR3 region: CASRPDRSSNTEAFF. CDR3 nucleotide sequence: TGTGCCAGTAGGCCGGACAGGTCCTCGAACACTGAAGCTTTCTTT.

CDR3 coding DNA: TGTGCCAGCAGCTCCATGAGAGGGAGGGAGACCCAGTACTTC. Translating it yields CASSSMRGRETQYF. The chain uses TRBV11-2 and TRBJ2-5; a weak D match, TRBD2 (6 bases). V was clipped by 4 bases and J by 5 bases, with 14 bases between them. This CDR3 is 14 amino acids long. Germline V gives CDR1 SGHAT, CDR2 FQNNGV.

CDR3 in amino acids: CASSLEQGSGYTF. The CDR3 DNA reads as TGTGCCAGCAGCTTGGAACAGGGGAGTGGCTACACCTTC. J is TRBJ1-2 and V is TRBV5-4, with 7 nucleotides matching TRBD1. This CDR3 comprises 13 residues. Germline V lookup: CDR1 SGHNT, CDR2 YYREEE (reference sequence). The V and J ends lost 0 bases and 7 bases, in that order; junction bases with no gene match: 3.

The rearrangement joins TRBV19 to TRBJ2-7; D is unresolved. The CDR3 is made up of 12 amino acids. Between the trimmed V and J ends, which lost 3 bases and 1 base, there was a span of 4 bases. Germline CDR1 and CDR2: LNHDA and SQIVND (reference sequence). The CDR3 DNA reads TGTGCCAGTAGTATGAAGTCCTACGAGCAGTACTTC. The encoded protein is CASSMKSYEQYF.

The chain uses TRBV9 and TRBJ2-5, with TRBD1 matching 9 bases. Germline lookup yields CDR1 SGDLS and CDR2 YYNGEE. With V trimmed by 0 bases and J by 5 bases, 8 bases remained unmatched. CDR3 length: 16 residues. The CDR3 sequence is CASSVEGTGLGETQYF. The CDR3 region has the DNA TGTGCCAGCAGCGTAGAGGGGACAGGGTTAGGGGAGACCCAGTACTTC.

V and J are TRBV6-1 and TRBJ1-2; tentative D call: TRBD1 (5 bases). Germline lookup yields CDR1 MNHNS and CDR2 SASEGT. There are 12 residues in the CDR3. The ends were cut back, 8 bases at V and 8 bases at J, with 15 bases in the middle. CDR3 in amino acids: CASGDGWEGYTF. DNA of the CDR3: TGTGCCAGCGGGGACGGGTGGGAAGGCTACACCTTC.

V gene TRBV19 combines with J gene TRBJ2-1; TRBD2 agrees at 8 bases. Germline lookup yields CDR1 LNHDA and CDR2 SQIVND (reference sequence). Trimming at V came to 5 bases and at J to 8 bases, leaving 5 bases not matched to a gene. This CDR3 has 13 amino acids. CDR3 coding DNA: TGTGCCAGTAGTTCCCGAGCGGGAGATGAGCAGTTCTTC. Translation gives CASSSRAGDEQFF.

The chain couples TRBV6-5 to TRBJ2-7; 12 bases are a match to TRBD2. Germline CDR1 reads MNHEY; CDR2 reads SVGAGI. Trimming cost V 6 bases and J 0 bases; bases outside gene matches: 3. The CDR3 spans 15 residues. This CDR3 is CASSQTSGSSYEQYF. CDR3 coding DNA: TGTGCCAGCAGCCAGACTAGCGGGAGCTCCTACGAGCAGTACTTC.

This clone was picked up a small number of times. This sequence joins TRBV5-1 and TRBJ1-1, with 12 bases identical to TRBD1. With V trimmed by 0 bases and J by 6 bases, 9 bases remained unmatched. The V gene's germline CDR1 is SGHRS and CDR2 YFSETQ. The CDR3 has 17 amino acids. The CDR3 here is CASSLVGTGGAGAEAFF. CDR3 sequence (DNA): TGCGCCAGCAGCTTGGTCGGGACAGGGGGCGCAGGTGCTGAAGCTTTCTTT.

The chain is built from TRBV6-1 and TRBJ2-3; D is perhaps TRBD1 (5 bases). This CDR3 has 15 amino acids. V was clipped by 4 bases and J by 5 bases, with 16 bases between them. Germline CDR1 MNHNS, CDR2 SASEGT. CDR3 loop: CASSVRAKRGDTQYF. The CDR3 region has the DNA TGTGCCAGCAGTGTTCGGGCAAAAAGGGGAGATACGCAGTATTTT.

DNA for the CDR3: TGTGCCAGCAGCTTAGGCCGGGGTGGAAACACCATATATTTT. Protein sequence: CASSLGRGGNTIYF. The genes are TRBV7-6 and TRBJ1-3; no reliable D call. Trimming removed 1 base at V and 3 bases at J, with 7 bases between. There are 14 residues in the CDR3. From germline, CDR1 is SGHVS and CDR2 FNYEAQ.

V and J are TRBV18 and TRBJ1-2, with a possible D match to TRBD1 (5 bases). The CDR3 is 12 residues long. The V end lost 7 bases, the J end lost 5 bases, and 11 bases lay between the germline ends. Germline CDR1 and CDR2: KGHSH and LQKENI. CDR3 protein: CASLGLSYGYTF. CDR3 nucleotides: TGTGCCAGCTTGGGACTTTCTTATGGCTACACCTTC.

This rearrangement joins TRBV10-2 to TRBJ1-3, with D uncertain. Germline-derived CDR1 and CDR2 are WSHSY and SAAADI. CDR3 length: 17 amino acids. Trimming cost V 10 bases and J 0 bases, with 22 bases left between them. The CDR3 sequence: CATSKGSLEGSGNTIYF. The DNA of the CDR3 is TGCGCCACGAGCAAGGGCAGTCTGGAAGGCTCTGGAAACACCATATATTTT.

The chain joins TRBV5-1 to TRBJ2-5; no clear D. The V and J ends lost 2 bases and 3 bases respectively, with 8 bases between them. The CDR3 length is 13 residues. CDR1 and CDR2 (germline): SGHRS, YFSETQ. This CDR3 reads CASSLITEETQYF. The CDR3 DNA reads as TGCGCCAGCAGCTTAATCACCGAAGAGACCCAGTACTTC.

The CDR3 nucleotides read TGTGCCAGCAGTTTGGGGGGCGCTCGCTCTGAAGCTTTCTTT. Translation gives CASSLGGARSEAFF. The chain carries TRBV6-5 and TRBJ1-1, with D perhaps TRBD1 (6 bases). CDR1 and CDR2 from the germline V gene are MNHEY and SVGAGI. This CDR3 is 14 amino acids long. V was cut by 4 bases and J by 6 bases, with 15 bases left in between.